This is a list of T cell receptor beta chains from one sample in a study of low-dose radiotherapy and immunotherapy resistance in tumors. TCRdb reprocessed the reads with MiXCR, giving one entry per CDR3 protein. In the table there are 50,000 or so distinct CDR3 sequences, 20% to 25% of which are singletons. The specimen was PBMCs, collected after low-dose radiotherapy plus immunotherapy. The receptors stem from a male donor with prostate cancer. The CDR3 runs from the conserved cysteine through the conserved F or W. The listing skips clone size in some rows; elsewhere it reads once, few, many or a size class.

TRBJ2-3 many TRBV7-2 CASKALASTDTQYF
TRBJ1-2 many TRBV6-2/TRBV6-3 CASSYSGTYGYTF
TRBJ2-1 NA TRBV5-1 CASSLDIPLTSYNEQFF
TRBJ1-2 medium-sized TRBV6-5 CASSLGTGANYGYTF
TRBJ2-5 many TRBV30 CAWSGQAVETQYF
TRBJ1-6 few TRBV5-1 CASSLEVWGAGNSPLHF
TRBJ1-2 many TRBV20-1 CSAARDRGGYGYTF
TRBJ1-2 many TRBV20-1 CSASGHPTDGYTF
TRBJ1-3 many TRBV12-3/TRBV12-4 CASRISGLGNTIYF
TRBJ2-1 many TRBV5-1 CASSSGLAGVDEQFF
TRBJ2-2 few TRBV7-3 CASSSGVNTGELFFF
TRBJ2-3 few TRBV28 CASRGAYDLGTDTQYF
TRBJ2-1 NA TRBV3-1 CASSQKSGRSYNEQFF
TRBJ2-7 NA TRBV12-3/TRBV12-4 CASSLPQGANEQYF
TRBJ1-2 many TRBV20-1 CSARRQRDNYGYTF
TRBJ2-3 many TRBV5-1 CASSSLLTSGNTDTQYF
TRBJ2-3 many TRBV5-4 CASSFHTDTQYF
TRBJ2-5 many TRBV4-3 CASSQDGPGQETQYF
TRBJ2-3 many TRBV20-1 CSARVTSTDTQYF
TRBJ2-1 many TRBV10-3 CAIRGDYPYNEQFF
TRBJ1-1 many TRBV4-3 CASSLVRGGGTEAFF
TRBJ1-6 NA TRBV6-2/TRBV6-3 CASSYMGNSPLHF
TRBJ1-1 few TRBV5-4 CASSLGGGVNTEAFF
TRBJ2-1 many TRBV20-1 CSAHLSGTDNEQFF
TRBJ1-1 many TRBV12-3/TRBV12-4 CASSGQAEAFF
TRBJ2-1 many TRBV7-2 CASSLSLSYNEQFF
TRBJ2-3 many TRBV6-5 CASSLGGAGPAQYF
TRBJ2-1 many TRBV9 CASSVALARTYNEQFF
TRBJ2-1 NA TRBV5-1 CASSLEAGGSSYNEQFF
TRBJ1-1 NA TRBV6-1 CASSDRRGQFMNTEAFF
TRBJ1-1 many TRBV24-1 CATSGPGTGGTEAFF
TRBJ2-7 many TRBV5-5 CASSPHGNYEQYF
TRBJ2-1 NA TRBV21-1 CASSPPGASGSHAEQFF
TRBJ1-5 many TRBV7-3 CASSCIDRVSYSNQPQHF
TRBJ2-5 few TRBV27 CASSPGLVETQYF
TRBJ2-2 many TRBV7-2 CASSYLAGVTGELFF
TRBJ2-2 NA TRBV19 CASSIGTSGGTNTGELFF
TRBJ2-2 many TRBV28 CATAPGGAANTGELFF
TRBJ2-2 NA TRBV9 CASSPNREGTGELFF
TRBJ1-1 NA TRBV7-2 CASSKGGTEAFF
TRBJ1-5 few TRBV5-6 CASGNSRARAQPQHF
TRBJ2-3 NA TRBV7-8 CASSLTSGDTDTQYF
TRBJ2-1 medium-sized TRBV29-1 CSVGSSGATFGEQFF
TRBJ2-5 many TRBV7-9 CASSRDRGQETQYF
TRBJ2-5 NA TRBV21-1 CASSKRGTGVEETQYF
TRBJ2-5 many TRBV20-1 CSAAGDGGTETQYF
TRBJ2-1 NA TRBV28 CASSRLAGGYNEQFF
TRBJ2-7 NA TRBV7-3 CASSETNHGDRVIYEQYF
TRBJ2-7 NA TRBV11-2 CASSLVGGLVSYEQYF
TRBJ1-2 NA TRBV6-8 CASSYRASDGYTF
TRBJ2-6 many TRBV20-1 CSARDGTSVSSGANVLTF
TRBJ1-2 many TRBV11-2 CASSLDGGYYGYTF
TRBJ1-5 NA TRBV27 CASRGGAGQPQHF
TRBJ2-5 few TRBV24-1 CATSDSTVQETQYF